One sample yielded the 19 T cell receptor beta chains listed below, sequenced in a study of control samples from healthy donors and cancer patients. This table comes from immunoSEQ multiplex PCR, and its TCRdb copy is limited to in-frame clones, with some not included. The data show around 200,000 clones, with 91% seen just once and 1.5% held by the top ten. The sample comprised blood. These receptor sequences come from a woman aged 30 to 39 in good health.

The chain couples TRBV6-5 to TRBJ1-4; no reliable D call. The CDR3 spans 13 residues. Trimming left V 4 bases short and J 5 bases short, with 8 bases between. Germline lookup yields CDR1 MNHEY and CDR2 SVGAGI. DNA of the CDR3: TGTGCCAGCAGTTTGGCACAGAATGAAAAACTGTTTTTT. This encodes CASSLAQNEKLFF.

This clone was detected a few times. This chain connects TRBV6-2 or TRBV6-3 to TRBJ1-6; possible D gene TRBD1, 5 bases. CDR1 MNHEY and CDR2 SVGEGT come from the germline V gene. There are 16 residues in the CDR3. Trimming removed 2 bases at V and 7 bases at J, with 15 bases between. The CDR3 coding sequence is TGTGCCAGCAGTTACGGAGGGGCGCGGGGGAATTCACCCCTCCACTTT. Translated, it gives CASSYGGARGNSPLHF.

The CDR3 sequence is CAWSRDSLSTDTQYF. The DNA of the CDR3 is TGTGCCTGGAGCCGGGACTCACTTAGCACAGATACGCAGTATTTT. The gene calls are TRBV30 and TRBJ2-3; possibly TRBD2 for D (6 bases). The V end was cut by 3 bases, the J end by 0 bases, with 13 bases between. The CDR3 runs 15 residues. Germline V CDR1 and CDR2: GTSNPN, SVGIG (reference sequence).

J is TRBJ2-1 and V is TRBV19; either TRBD1 or TRBD2 may fit D (6 bases each). Germline-derived CDR1 and CDR2 are LNHDA and SQIVND (reference sequence). V was pared by 4 bases and J by 4 bases, with 14 bases between. The length of the CDR3 is 15 residues. CDR3 sequence reads: CASSKRGQPYNEQFF. As DNA, the CDR3 is TGTGCCAGTAGTAAACGGGGGCAGCCGTACAATGAGCAGTTCTTC.

V usage is TRBV2 and J usage is TRBJ1-4; the D gene is possibly TRBD1 (6 bases). The CDR3 runs to 15 residues. Trimming stripped 3 bases from V and 0 bases from J, with 8 bases between. Germline lookup yields CDR1 SNHLY and CDR2 FYNNEI. The CDR3: CASSDRDTTNEKLFF. DNA of the CDR3: TGTGCCAGCAGTGACCGGGACACAACTAATGAAAAACTGTTTTTT.

This chain uses TRBV6-5 with TRBJ2-1, with 13 bases aligning to TRBD2. Germline assignment: CDR1 MNHEY and CDR2 SVGAGI. CDR3 length: 14 amino acids. The V segment lost 6 bases and the J segment 9 bases; nucleotides outside the gene matches: 5. The CDR3 region has the DNA TGTGCCAGCAGAAAACTAGCGGGGGGGCGTGAGCAGTTCTTC. Encoded protein: CASRKLAGGREQFF.

The chain combines TRBV6-5 with TRBJ2-7; D call uncertain. CDR3 length equals 14 residues. V was trimmed by 5 bases and J by 3 bases, leaving 14 bases between them. The germline V gene has CDR1 MNHEY and CDR2 SVGAGI. The CDR3 loop is CASSSRIKGYEQYF. The CDR3 DNA is TGTGCCAGCAGTAGCAGGATTAAGGGCTACGAGCAGTACTTC.

The J gene is TRBJ1-1, the V gene TRBV19, with unresolved D. CDR3 size: 12 residues. Germline CDR1 is LNHDA and CDR2 is SQIVND (reference sequence). V was clipped by 5 bases and J by 3 bases, with 7 bases between them. The CDR3, as DNA: TGTGCCAGTAGTTACAGCGACACTGAAGCTTTCTTT. Its translation is CASSYSDTEAFF. The full variable domain, rest sourced from reference TRBV19 and TRBJ1-1, is DGGITQSPKYLFRKEGQNVTLSCEQNLNHDAMYWYRQDPGQGLRLIYYSQIVNDFQKGDIAEGYSVSREKKESFPLTVTSAQKNPTAFYLCASSYSDTEAFFGQGTRLTVV.

This clone was seen a few times. The sample has other DNA sequences that encode this CDR3 too. V gene TRBV28 combines with J gene TRBJ1-2; the match to TRBD1 covers 7 bases. Germline V gives CDR1 MDHEN, CDR2 SYDVKM. The V and J ends lost 2 bases and 3 bases, in that order; junction bases with no gene match: 0. CDR3 length: 13 amino acids. The chain's CDR3 is CASSLGTDYGYTF. The DNA for the CDR3 is TGTGCCAGCAGTTTAGGGACAGACTATGGCTACACCTTC.

J is TRBJ1-1 and V is TRBV5-4; D might be TRBD1 (6 bases). The V gene's germline CDR1 is SGHNT and CDR2 YYREEE (reference sequence). V shed 1 base and J shed 3 bases, with 10 bases lying between them. The CDR3 loop spans 14 amino acids. The CDR3 nucleotides are TGTGCCAGCAGCTTGTGGGGGGCGGACACTGAAGCTTTCTTT. As protein: CASSLWGADTEAFF.

The chain has TRBV6-5 and TRBJ1-5, with D unresolved. This CDR3 contains 15 residues. CDR1 is MNHEY and CDR2 is SVGAGI in the germline V gene. The V end lost 7 bases, the J end lost 0 bases, and 13 bases lay between the germline ends. CDR3 in amino acids: CASNPGSYSNQPQHF. The CDR3 region has the DNA TGTGCCAGCAATCCCGGGAGTTATAGCAATCAGCCCCAGCATTTT.

The rearrangement joins TRBV10-3 to TRBJ1-5; 9 bases fit TRBD1. V lost 5 bases and J lost 4; bases outside the gene matches: 3. Germline V gene lookup returns CDR1 ENHRY and CDR2 SYGVKD. The CDR3 has 14 amino acids. Here the CDR3 DNA reads TGTGCCATCAGTCTGGGGACAGGGAATCAGCCCCAGCATTTT. Translation gives CAISLGTGNQPQHF.

The chain combines TRBV23-1 with TRBJ1-1; possible D gene TRBD1, 5 bases. TRBV23-1 is given ORF status, its function remaining uncertain. Trimming cost V 6 bases and J 6 bases, with 11 bases left between them. The CDR3 runs 12 residues. CDR3 nucleotide sequence: TGCGCCAGCAGCCAGGGTCTTGCTGAAGCTTTCTTT. Encoded protein: CASSQGLAEAFF.

This rearrangement joins TRBV7-2 to TRBJ2-7; D possibly corresponds to TRBD2 (5 bases). Germline V gives CDR1 SGHTA, CDR2 FQGNSA. The V and J ends lost 4 bases and 6 bases respectively, with 13 bases between them. The CDR3 has 13 residues. In DNA, the CDR3 is TGTGCCAGCAGCTCCACCTCTAGCTCCGAGCAGTACTTC. Translation gives CASSSTSSSEQYF.

The chain recombines TRBV2 with TRBJ2-3, with 9 bases fitting TRBD1. V lost 9 bases to trimming and J lost 3 bases; unmatched junction nucleotides: 4. The CDR3 contains 13 residues. The germline gives CDR1 SNHLY, CDR2 FYNNEI. The CDR3 loop is CARRDRVTDTQYF. The CDR3 DNA reads TGTGCCAGACGGGACAGGGTGACAGATACGCAGTATTTT.

The chain combines TRBV7-3 with TRBJ1-1; D possibly corresponds to TRBD1 (5 bases). CDR1 and CDR2 (germline): SGHTA, FQGTGA. The CDR3 covers 13 residues. V dropped 0 bases and J dropped 5 bases, with 7 bases sitting between them. This CDR3 is CASSLTRETEAFF. CDR3 coding DNA: TGTGCCAGCAGCTTAACCAGGGAGACTGAAGCTTTCTTT.

This rearrangement joins TRBV27 to TRBJ1-1; D is perhaps TRBD1 (5 bases). Germline lookup yields CDR1 MNHEY and CDR2 SMNVEV (reference sequence). The CDR3 runs to 14 residues. Trimming cost V 3 bases and J 1 base, with 9 bases left between them. The CDR3 loop is CASSFSGGNTEAFF. The CDR3 DNA reads TGTGCCAGCAGTTTCTCGGGGGGGAACACTGAAGCTTTCTTT.

The chain joins TRBV7-2 to TRBJ2-1; 9 bases align to TRBD2. The CDR3 loop spans 15 amino acids. Trimming at V came to 5 bases and at J to 2 bases, leaving 4 bases not matched to a gene. Germline V gives CDR1 SGHTA, CDR2 FQGNSA. For the CDR3, the DNA is TGTGCCAGCAGCCGGACTAGCGCTCCCTACAATGAGCAGTTCTTC. Its protein is CASSRTSAPYNEQFF.

The V gene is TRBV11-3, the J gene TRBJ1-4; D remains ambiguous. The CDR3 consists of 16 residues. Germline V gives CDR1 SGHNT, CDR2 YENEEA. Trimming removed 0 bases at V and 2 bases at J, with 10 bases between. CDR3 sequence (DNA): TGTGCCAGCAGCTTAGATGGCGGGTTCACTAATGAAAAACTGTTTTTT. It encodes CASSLDGGFTNEKLFF.